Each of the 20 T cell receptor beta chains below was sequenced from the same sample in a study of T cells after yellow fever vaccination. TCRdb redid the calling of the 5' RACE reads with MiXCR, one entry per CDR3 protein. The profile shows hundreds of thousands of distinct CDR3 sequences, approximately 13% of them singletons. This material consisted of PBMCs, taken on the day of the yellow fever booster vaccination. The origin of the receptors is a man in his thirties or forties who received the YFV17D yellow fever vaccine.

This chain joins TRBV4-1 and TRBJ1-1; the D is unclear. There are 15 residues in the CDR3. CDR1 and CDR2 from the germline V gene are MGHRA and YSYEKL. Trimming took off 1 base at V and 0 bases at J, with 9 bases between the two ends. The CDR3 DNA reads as TGCGCCAGCAGCCAAGGTAGAGGGATGAACACTGAAGCTTTCTTT. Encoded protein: CASSQGRGMNTEAFF.

Here the CDR3 reads CASSPITGAFNYGYTF. The CDR3 DNA sequence: TGTGCCAGCAGCCCCATAACGGGCGCGTTTAACTATGGCTACACCTTC. This chain links TRBV12-3 or TRBV12-4 with TRBJ1-2; D gene unclear. CDR3 length: 16 residues. The V gene lost 6 bases and the J gene lost 1 base, with 18 bases spanning the gap.

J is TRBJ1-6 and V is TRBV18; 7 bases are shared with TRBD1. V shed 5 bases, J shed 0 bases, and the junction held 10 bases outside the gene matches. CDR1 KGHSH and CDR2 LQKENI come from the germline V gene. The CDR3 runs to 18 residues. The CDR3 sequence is CASSSFDRADSYNSPLHF. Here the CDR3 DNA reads TGTGCCAGCTCATCCTTCGACAGGGCGGACTCCTATAATTCACCCCTCCACTTT.

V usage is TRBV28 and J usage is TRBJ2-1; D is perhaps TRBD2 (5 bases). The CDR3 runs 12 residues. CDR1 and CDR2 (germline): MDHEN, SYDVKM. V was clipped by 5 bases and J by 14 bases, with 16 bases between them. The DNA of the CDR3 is TGTGCCAGCAGTCTAAAGACGGGATCGGAGTTCTTC. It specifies CASSLKTGSEFF.

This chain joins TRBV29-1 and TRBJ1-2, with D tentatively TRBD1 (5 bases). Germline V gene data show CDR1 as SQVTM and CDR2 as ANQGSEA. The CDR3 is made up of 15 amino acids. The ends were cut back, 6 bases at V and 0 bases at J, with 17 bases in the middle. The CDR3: CSVEGQARANYGYTF. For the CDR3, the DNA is TGCAGCGTGGAGGGGCAGGCAAGGGCTAACTATGGCTACACCTTC.

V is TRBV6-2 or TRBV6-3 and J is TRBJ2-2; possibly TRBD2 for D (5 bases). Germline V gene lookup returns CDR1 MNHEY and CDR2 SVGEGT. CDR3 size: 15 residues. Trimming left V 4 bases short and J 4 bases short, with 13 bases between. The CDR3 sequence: CASSFTRGSTGELFF. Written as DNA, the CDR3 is TGTGCCAGCAGTTTCACCAGAGGGAGCACCGGGGAGCTGTTTTTT.

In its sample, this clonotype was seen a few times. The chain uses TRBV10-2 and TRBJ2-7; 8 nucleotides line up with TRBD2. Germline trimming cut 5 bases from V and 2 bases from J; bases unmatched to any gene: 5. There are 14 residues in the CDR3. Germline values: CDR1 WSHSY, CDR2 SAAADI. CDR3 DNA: TGCGCCAGCAGTAGCGGGAGTAATACCTACGAGCAGTACTTC. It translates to CASSSGSNTYEQYF.

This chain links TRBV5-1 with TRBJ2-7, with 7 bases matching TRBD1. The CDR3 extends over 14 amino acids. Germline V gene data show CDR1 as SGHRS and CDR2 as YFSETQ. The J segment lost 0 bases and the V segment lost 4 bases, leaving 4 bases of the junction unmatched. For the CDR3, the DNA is TGCGCCAGCAGCGGGAAGGGGGCCTCCTACGAGCAGTACTTC. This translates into CASSGKGASYEQYF.

CDR3 amino acids: CSARVLAPRSPYEQYF. CDR3 nucleotide sequence: TGCAGTGCTAGAGTACTAGCGCCCAGGAGCCCCTACGAGCAGTACTTC. The J gene is TRBJ2-7, the V gene TRBV20-1, with 7 nucleotides matching TRBD2. CDR3 size: 16 residues. V lost 1 base and J lost 2; bases outside the gene matches: 11. Looked up from germline, CDR1 is DFQATT and CDR2 is SNEGSKA (reference sequence).

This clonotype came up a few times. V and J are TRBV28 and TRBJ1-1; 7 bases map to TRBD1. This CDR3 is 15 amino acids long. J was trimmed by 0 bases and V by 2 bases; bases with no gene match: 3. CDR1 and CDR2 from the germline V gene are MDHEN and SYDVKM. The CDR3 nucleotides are TGTGCCAGCAGTTTAGGGGGACAGCTGAACACTGAAGCTTTCTTT. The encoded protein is CASSLGGQLNTEAFF.

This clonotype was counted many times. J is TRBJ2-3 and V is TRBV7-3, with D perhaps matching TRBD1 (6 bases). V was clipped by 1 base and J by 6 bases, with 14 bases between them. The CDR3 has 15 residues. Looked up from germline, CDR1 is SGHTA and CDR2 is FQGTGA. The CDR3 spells CASSLNRAGADTQYF. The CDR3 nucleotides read TGTGCCAGCAGCTTAAACAGGGCAGGGGCCGATACGCAGTATTTT.

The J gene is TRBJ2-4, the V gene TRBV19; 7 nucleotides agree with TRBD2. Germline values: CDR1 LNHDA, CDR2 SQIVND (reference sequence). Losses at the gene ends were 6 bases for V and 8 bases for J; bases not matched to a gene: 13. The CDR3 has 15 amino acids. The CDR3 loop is CASSPSGVGGDIQYF. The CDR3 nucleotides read TGTGCCAGTAGCCCGAGCGGGGTAGGTGGTGACATTCAGTACTTC. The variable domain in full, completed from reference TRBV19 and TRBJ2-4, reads DGGITQSPKYLFRKEGQNVTLSCEQNLNHDAMYWYRQDPGQGLRLIYYSQIVNDFQKGDIAEGYSVSREKKESFPLTVTSAQKNPTAFYLCASSPSGVGGDIQYFGAGTRLSVL.

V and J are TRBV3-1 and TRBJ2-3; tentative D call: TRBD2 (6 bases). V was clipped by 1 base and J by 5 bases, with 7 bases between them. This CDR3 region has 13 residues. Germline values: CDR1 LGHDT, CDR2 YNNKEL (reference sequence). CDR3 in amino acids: CASSQAGVDTQYF. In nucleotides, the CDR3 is TGTGCCAGCAGCCAAGCGGGAGTAGATACGCAGTATTTT.

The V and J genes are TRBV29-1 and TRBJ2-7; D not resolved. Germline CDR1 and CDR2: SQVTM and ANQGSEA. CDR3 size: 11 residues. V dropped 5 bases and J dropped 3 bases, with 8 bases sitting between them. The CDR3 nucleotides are TGCAGCGTTAGCCACAGCTACGAGCAGTACTTC. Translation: CSVSHSYEQYF.

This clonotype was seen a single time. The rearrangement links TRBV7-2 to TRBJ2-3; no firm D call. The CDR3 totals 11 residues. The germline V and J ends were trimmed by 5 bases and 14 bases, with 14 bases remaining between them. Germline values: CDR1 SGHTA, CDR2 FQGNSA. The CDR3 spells CASSATGFVYF. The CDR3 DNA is TGTGCCAGCAGCGCCACCGGGTTCGTGTATTTT.

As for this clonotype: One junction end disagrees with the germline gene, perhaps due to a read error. DNA for the CDR3: TGTGCCAGCAGCTTAGGTGCTTCCACAGATGCGCAGTATTTT. Encoded protein: CASSLGASTDAQYF. The gene calls are TRBV7-3 and TRBJ2-3; D unresolved. The germline V gene has CDR1 SGHTA and CDR2 FQGTGA. The CDR3 extends over 14 amino acids. Complete variable domain (other parts from reference TRBV7-3 and TRBJ2-3): GAGVSQTPSNKVTEKGKYVELRCDPISGHTALYWYRQSLGQGPEFLIYFQGTGAADDSGLPNDRFFAVRPEGSVSTLKIQRTERGDSAVYLCASSLGASTDAQYFGPGTRLTVL.

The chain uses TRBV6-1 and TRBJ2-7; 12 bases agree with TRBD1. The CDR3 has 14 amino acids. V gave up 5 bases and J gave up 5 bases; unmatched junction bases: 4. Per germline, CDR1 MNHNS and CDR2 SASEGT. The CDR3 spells CASSRDRGRNEQYF. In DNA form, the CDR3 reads TGTGCCAGCAGTCGGGACAGGGGGCGCAACGAGCAGTACTTC.

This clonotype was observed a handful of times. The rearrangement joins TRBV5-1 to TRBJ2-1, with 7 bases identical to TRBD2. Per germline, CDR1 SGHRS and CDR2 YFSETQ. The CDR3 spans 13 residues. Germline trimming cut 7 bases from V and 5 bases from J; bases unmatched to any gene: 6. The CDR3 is CASFRAGHNEQFF. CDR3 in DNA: TGCGCCAGCTTCCGAGCGGGACACAATGAGCAGTTCTTC.

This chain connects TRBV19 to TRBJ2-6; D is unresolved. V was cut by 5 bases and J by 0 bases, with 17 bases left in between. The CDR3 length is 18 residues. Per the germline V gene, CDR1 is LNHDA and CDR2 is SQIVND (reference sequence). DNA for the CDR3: TGTGCCAGTAGTCTCCGGGTCTTCAGCTCCTCTGGGGCCAACGTCCTGACTTTC. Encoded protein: CASSLRVFSSSGANVLTF.

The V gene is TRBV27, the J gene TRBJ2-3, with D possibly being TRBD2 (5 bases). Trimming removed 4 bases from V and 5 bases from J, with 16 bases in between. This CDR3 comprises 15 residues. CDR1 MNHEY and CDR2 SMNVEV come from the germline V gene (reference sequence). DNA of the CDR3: TGTGCCAGCAGTTCAACTAGTATTCGTGGAGATACGCAGTATTTT. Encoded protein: CASSSTSIRGDTQYF.